This T cell receptor (beta chain) was found in a study of cytomegalovirus exposure and HLA in healthy donors. The PCR made use of 60 Vbeta and 13 Jbeta primers. The repertoire was sequenced with immunoSEQ multiplex PCR; TCRdb's copy has only in-frame clones and lacks some. Among roughly 200,000 clones listed, 85% to 90% were seen once. V lost 1 base and J 2 bases, leaving 13 bases between the germline ends. The CDR3 runs 16 residues. Per germline, CDR1 SGHVS and CDR2 FQNEAQ. This rearrangement joins TRBV7-8 to TRBJ2-3; D perhaps matches TRBD2 (7 bases). Sample: PBMCs. The TCR sequence derives from a man aged 25-40 years in good health and CMV-seronegative. This chain's CDR3 is CASSLGSRGATDTQYF. DNA of the CDR3: TGTGCCAGCAGCTTAGGTAGTCGGGGGGCCACAGATACGCAGTATTTT.